This TCR beta chain was retrieved from a study of cytomegalovirus exposure and HLA in healthy donors. Study overall: Earlier, some 200 million T cells were analyzed, and some 120 million unique TCR beta sequences were found among them. Samples from HLA-typed donors yielded 65 million to 90 million unique TCRs in an early data release. Study outcomes and limitations: It was shown in a later analysis that HLA-associated TCR beta chains were more clonally expanded than other, equally common chains. Highly shared sequence variants in one cluster were likely a sequencing artifact.

This CDR3 contains 14 residues. V lost 5 bases to trimming and J lost 4 bases; unmatched junction nucleotides: 3. From germline, CDR1 is MNHEY and CDR2 SMNVEV (reference sequence). Note on this clone: Its specificity is not known. The sample carries other DNA sequences with the same CDR3.

Primers included in the PCR were 60 Vbeta and 13 Jbeta primers. Here immunoSEQ multiplex PCR was the method, and the copy in TCRdb shows in-frame clones only, minus some. The table includes more than 95,000 clones, about 69% detected once. The chain employs TRBV27 and TRBJ2-1, with 9 bases matching TRBD2. This clonotype was obtained from a man in his forties in good health and CMV-seronegative. Sequenced: PBMCs. CDR3: CASSLSGGYNEQFF. The CDR3 DNA is TGTGCCAGCAGTCTCAGCGGGGGGTACAATGAGCAGTTCTTC.